Presented here are 32 T cell receptor beta chains from one specimen sequenced in a study of cytomegalovirus exposure and HLA in healthy donors. 60 Vbeta and 13 Jbeta primers were used in PCR. The repertoire was sequenced with immunoSEQ multiplex PCR; TCRdb's copy has only in-frame clones and lacks some. This sample has some 150,000 clones; roughly three quarters occur once, and the top ten carry about 1.5%. The sample consisted of PBMCs. These receptors were obtained from a woman aged 40 to 50 in good health and CMV-seronegative.

The CDR3 loop reads CATSRDRGGLGPNEQYF. In nucleotides, the CDR3 is TGTGCCACCAGCAGAGATAGGGGAGGGCTAGGCCCCAACGAGCAGTACTTC. The V call is TRBV15, the J call TRBJ2-7; TRBD2 matches at 7 bases. CDR3 size: 17 residues. The germline V gene encodes CDR1 LNHNV and CDR2 YYDKDF (reference sequence). J was trimmed by 5 bases and V by 0 bases; bases with no gene match: 13.

This clone has only one observation. The V call is TRBV6-1, the J call TRBJ1-5, with D perhaps matching TRBD1 (5 bases). The germline V and J ends were trimmed by 3 bases and 6 bases, with 12 bases remaining between them. The CDR3 sequence is 14 residues long. The germline CDR1 and CDR2 sequences are MNHNS and SASEGT. CDR3 amino acids: CASSEGQGGQPQHF. CDR3 in DNA: TGTGCCAGCAGTGAGGGGCAGGGCGGTCAGCCCCAGCATTTT.

The rearrangement joins TRBV6-1 to TRBJ1-5, with D perhaps TRBD1 (6 bases). The CDR3 consists of 13 residues. The V end was cut by 5 bases, the J end by 4 bases, with 9 bases between. Germline values: CDR1 MNHNS, CDR2 SASEGT. This CDR3 is CASSWTVNQPQHF. DNA of the CDR3: TGTGCCAGCAGTTGGACAGTTAATCAGCCCCAGCATTTT.

The CDR3 loop is CAWGRGDTGELFF. CDR3 coding DNA: TGTGCCTGGGGCCGGGGGGACACCGGGGAGCTGTTTTTT. The V and J genes are TRBV30 and TRBJ2-2, with TRBD2 identical over 7 bases. This CDR3 has 13 amino acids. The germline gives CDR1 GTSNPN, CDR2 SVGIG (reference sequence). V lost 5 bases to trimming and J lost 3 bases; unmatched junction nucleotides: 3.

The chain employs TRBV19 and TRBJ1-1, with 7 nucleotides matching TRBD1. J gave up 3 bases and V 6 bases, and 4 bases lay outside the gene matches. CDR3 length: 13 amino acids. Germline CDR1 reads LNHDA; CDR2 reads SQIVND (reference sequence). CDR3 protein: CASRVRGDTEAFF. CDR3 in DNA: TGTGCCAGTAGGGTCAGGGGGGACACTGAAGCTTTCTTT.

This chain joins TRBV7-2 and TRBJ2-4, with TRBD2 matching over 15 bases. Per germline, CDR1 SGHTA and CDR2 FQGNSA. This CDR3 spans 17 amino acids. J was trimmed by 5 bases and V by 0 bases; bases with no gene match: 2. This chain's CDR3 is CASSLAGLAGGQNIQYF. The DNA of the CDR3 is TGTGCCAGCAGCTTAGCCGGACTAGCGGGGGGGCAAAACATTCAGTACTTC.

The V call is TRBV6-5, the J call TRBJ1-5; possibly TRBD1 for D (5 bases). The germline gives CDR1 MNHEY, CDR2 SVGAGI. The CDR3 is 16 residues long. V was pared by 0 bases and J by 9 bases, with 18 bases between. The CDR3: CASSYSGFPGSWPQHF. Here the CDR3 DNA reads TGTGCCAGCAGTTACTCCGGTTTCCCAGGGTCGTGGCCCCAGCATTTT.

The CDR3 coding sequence is TGTGCCAGCAGCCCGGATCAGCCCCAGCATTTT. Translating gives CASSPDQPQHF. The chain has TRBV6-1 and TRBJ1-5, with D unresolved. The length of the CDR3 is 11 residues. The V gene's germline CDR1 is MNHNS and CDR2 SASEGT. Trimming took off 6 bases at V and 5 bases at J, with 5 bases between the two ends.

This clone was seen just once. The chain carries TRBV5-1 and TRBJ1-3; 9 bases match TRBD1. The CDR3 runs to 15 residues. Trimming removed 2 bases from V and 6 bases from J; junction bases left unmatched: 6. CDR1 is SGHRS, CDR2 YFSETQ, per germline. CDR3 sequence reads: CASSFWDREKNTIYF. The DNA for the CDR3 is TGCGCCAGCAGCTTCTGGGACAGGGAGAAAAACACCATATATTTT.

The rearrangement uses TRBV6-5 and TRBJ1-4, with TRBD1 matching 9 bases. V lost 2 bases and J lost 8; bases outside the gene matches: 3. The germline V gene encodes CDR1 MNHEY and CDR2 SVGAGI. There are 14 residues in the CDR3. CDR3 DNA sequence: TGTGCCAGCAGTTACATGGACAGGGGAGAAAAACTGTTTTTT. Its translation is CASSYMDRGEKLFF.

This chain uses TRBV10-2 with TRBJ1-2; 9 bases line up with TRBD1. Germline-derived CDR1 and CDR2 are WSHSY and SAAADI. The ends lost 7 bases at V and 3 bases at J; junction bases unmatched: 6. This CDR3 region has 14 residues. CDR3 sequence: CASTPGTGYYGYTF. DNA of the CDR3: TGCGCCAGCACCCCCGGGACAGGGTACTATGGCTACACCTTC.

This chain connects TRBV6-6 to TRBJ2-7, with TRBD1 matching 7 bases. The V gene's germline CDR1 is MNHNY and CDR2 SVGAGI (reference sequence). CDR3 length: 13 residues. Losses at the gene ends were 6 bases for V and 4 bases for J; bases not matched to a gene: 6. CDR3 DNA sequence: TGTGCCAGCAGCACAGGGGAAAAGTACGAGCAGTACTTC. This codes for CASSTGEKYEQYF.

This chain uses TRBV6-5 with TRBJ2-7; maybe TRBD1 (5 bases). Germline-derived CDR1 and CDR2 are MNHEY and SVGAGI. This CDR3 region has 16 residues. The V gene lost 2 bases and the J gene lost 3 bases, with 17 bases spanning the gap. Written as DNA, the CDR3 is TGTGCCAGCAGTTACGAGGCCCGACAGAACGACTACGAGCAGTACTTC. Protein product: CASSYEARQNDYEQYF.

This chain joins TRBV7-8 and TRBJ2-3; 8 bases fit TRBD2. The trim removed 4 bases at V and 4 bases at J, leaving 16 bases unmatched. CDR3 length equals 18 residues. From germline, CDR1 is SGHVS and CDR2 FQNEAQ. In nucleotides, the CDR3 is TGTGCCAGCAGCTCGCCTACAGGGTTAGCGGGGTCGGCAGATACGCAGTATTTT. As protein: CASSSPTGLAGSADTQYF.

The chain combines TRBV14 with TRBJ2-1; TRBD1 agrees at 8 bases. Germline trimming cut 4 bases from V and 5 bases from J; bases unmatched to any gene: 7. The CDR3 runs 15 residues. The V gene's germline CDR1 is SGHDN and CDR2 FVKESK. The CDR3 protein is CASSRTGLLHNEQFF. The DNA of the CDR3 is TGTGCCAGCAGCCGGACAGGGCTTCTCCACAATGAGCAGTTCTTC.

The chain combines TRBV5-1 with TRBJ1-6; no clear D. The V end was cut by 1 base, the J end by 7 bases, with 9 bases between. The CDR3 covers 14 residues. Per germline, CDR1 SGHRS and CDR2 YFSETQ. In nucleotides, the CDR3 is TGCGCCAGCAGCTTGCTAGGCAGCAATTCACCCCTCCACTTT. Amino acids: CASSLLGSNSPLHF.

This chain uses TRBV11-1 with TRBJ1-1; no clear D gene. Germline CDR1 reads SGHAT; CDR2 reads FQDESV (reference sequence). The V and J ends lost 2 bases and 1 base respectively, with 11 bases between them. There are 15 residues in the CDR3. Here the CDR3 reads CASSLFSLGNTEAFF. The CDR3 DNA is TGTGCCAGCAGCTTATTCTCCCTAGGGAACACTGAAGCTTTCTTT.

The chain combines TRBV5-1 with TRBJ2-2; D is uncertain. The V and J ends lost 4 bases and 0 bases respectively, with 13 bases between them. Germline V gene data show CDR1 as SGHRS and CDR2 as YFSETQ. The CDR3 has 16 residues. CDR3 in amino acids: CASSPLTSSNTGELFF. In nucleotides, the CDR3 is TGCGCCAGCAGCCCCCTGACAAGCTCGAACACCGGGGAGCTGTTTTTT.

This chain uses TRBV7-9 with TRBJ2-7; the match to TRBD1 covers 7 bases. Germline-derived CDR1 and CDR2 are SEHNR and FQNEAQ (reference sequence). V shed 2 bases, J shed 1 base, and the junction held 2 bases outside the gene matches. The CDR3 is 14 residues long. This chain's CDR3 is CASSLQGQSYEQYF. The CDR3 nucleotides read TGTGCCAGCAGCTTACAGGGACAGTCCTACGAGCAGTACTTC.

This clone was picked up one time. The chain employs TRBV9 and TRBJ2-1; 8 nucleotides align to TRBD2. Germline V CDR1 and CDR2: SGDLS, YYNGEE. This CDR3 has 16 residues. The V and J ends lost 3 bases and 5 bases, in that order; junction bases with no gene match: 10. CDR3 coding DNA: TGTGCCAGCAGCGACCCTACGGGGGGGGTCAACAATGAGCAGTTCTTC. As protein: CASSDPTGGVNNEQFF.

The rearrangement links TRBV18 to TRBJ2-7, with 8 bases aligning to TRBD2. Germline CDR1 reads KGHSH; CDR2 reads LQKENI. This CDR3 has 12 residues. The CDR3 nucleotides are TGTTCGTCTGCGGGGGGTTTCTACGAGCAGTACTTC. Residues: CSSAGGFYEQYF.

This sequence joins TRBV7-9 and TRBJ1-1; D is unresolved. Between the trimmed V and J ends, which lost 5 bases and 3 bases, there was a span of 16 bases. The V gene's germline CDR1 is SEHNR and CDR2 FQNEAQ (reference sequence). The CDR3 contains 15 residues. The CDR3 spells CASSRGGRIDTEAFF. In nucleotides, the CDR3 is TGTGCCAGCAGCCGCGGAGGGCGGATCGACACTGAAGCTTTCTTT.

The DNA of the CDR3 is TGTGCCAGCCAAAATATTTATTCCAGCTCCTACGAGCAGTACTTC. Encoded protein: CASQNIYSSSYEQYF. The rearrangement joins TRBV6-5 to TRBJ2-7; D call uncertain. The V gene lost 8 bases and the J gene lost 0 bases, with 17 bases spanning the gap. The CDR3 consists of 15 residues. CDR1 and CDR2 from the germline V gene are MNHEY and SVGAGI.

This clone was detected a few times. This chain connects TRBV19 to TRBJ1-2; no reliable D call. V was cut by 5 bases and J by 4 bases, with 11 bases left in between. The germline gives CDR1 LNHDA, CDR2 SQIVND (reference sequence). The CDR3 loop spans 13 amino acids. CDR3 residues: CASSFDGGYGYTF. CDR3 sequence (DNA): TGTGCCAGTAGTTTCGATGGAGGCTATGGCTACACCTTC.

V is TRBV5-1 and J is TRBJ2-5; 8 bases map to TRBD1. Looked up from germline, CDR1 is SGHRS and CDR2 is YFSETQ. Losses at the gene ends were 0 bases for V and 5 bases for J; bases not matched to a gene: 6. The CDR3 has 15 amino acids. CDR3 sequence (DNA): TGCGCCAGCAGCTTGGAAAGCAGGGGGCCGGAGACCCAGTACTTC. Translation: CASSLESRGPETQYF.

This chain links TRBV25-1 with TRBJ1-2; D is possibly TRBD1 (5 bases). This CDR3 contains 15 residues. The V gene lost 3 bases and the J gene lost 3 bases, with 14 bases spanning the gap. Germline V lookup: CDR1 MGHDK, CDR2 SYGVNS. The CDR3 is CASSDLAGRDYGYTF. The CDR3 DNA reads TGTGCCAGCAGTGACTTGGCAGGGAGGGACTATGGCTACACCTTC.

This clone was seen a few times. This CDR3 reads CASSEDLSSYNEQFF. The CDR3 DNA reads TGTGCCAGCAGTGAGGACTTGAGCTCCTACAATGAGCAGTTCTTC. This chain joins TRBV6-4 and TRBJ2-1; possible D gene TRBD2, 5 bases. The CDR3 extends over 15 amino acids. The V gene's germline CDR1 is MRHNA and CDR2 SNTAGT. Trimming cost V 3 bases and J 0 bases, with 9 bases left between them.

The V call is TRBV5-1, the J call TRBJ1-4, with D perhaps TRBD1 (6 bases). V was shortened by 0 bases and J by 2 bases, with 8 bases between the two germline ends. This CDR3 has 15 residues. The germline gives CDR1 SGHRS, CDR2 YFSETQ. The CDR3 reads CASSLEGGTNEKLFF. CDR3 nucleotide sequence: TGCGCCAGCAGCTTGGAAGGGGGTACTAATGAAAAACTGTTTTTT.

V is TRBV30 and J is TRBJ1-2, with 11 bases matching TRBD1. Germline V gene lookup returns CDR1 GTSNPN and CDR2 SVGIG (reference sequence). There are 12 residues in the CDR3. This CDR3 is CAWDRGLHGYTF. In DNA form, the CDR3 reads TGTGCTTGGGACAGGGGGTTGCATGGCTACACCTTC.

The sample holds one count of this clone. J is TRBJ1-6 and V is TRBV6-5; TRBD1 matches at 7 bases. The CDR3 totals 15 residues. Germline lookup yields CDR1 MNHEY and CDR2 SVGAGI. J was trimmed by 7 bases and V by 5 bases; bases with no gene match: 8. The CDR3, as DNA: TGTGCCAGCAGTCCACCTACAGGGGACAATTCACCCCTCCACTTT. Its translation is CASSPPTGDNSPLHF.

The genes are TRBV7-3 and TRBJ2-5, with 9 bases matching TRBD2. Germline V lookup: CDR1 SGHTA, CDR2 FQGTGA. The CDR3 extends over 15 amino acids. V was pared by 1 base and J by 5 bases, with 5 bases of the junction left unmatched. The CDR3 region has the DNA TGTGCCAGCAGCTTAAAGGCGGGGGGGCAGGAGACCCAGTACTTC. This encodes CASSLKAGGQETQYF.

V gene TRBV4-3 combines with J gene TRBJ1-1; D call uncertain. CDR1 and CDR2 (germline): LGHNA, YSLEER. The CDR3 extends over 16 amino acids. V was pared by 0 bases and J by 0 bases, with 11 bases between. The CDR3 reads CASSQDAGGMNTEAFF. The CDR3 coding sequence is TGCGCCAGCAGCCAAGATGCTGGAGGAATGAACACTGAAGCTTTCTTT.